A selection of T cell receptor beta chains follows, all from one sample in a study of blood T cell repertoires in COVID-19. The protocol was immunoSEQ multiplex PCR, while the TCRdb copy is restricted to in-frame clones and leaves out a portion. The sample has just over 300,000 clones, more than 75% seen once; the top ten hold 3.5% to 5%. Sequencing was done on a sample of PBMCs or T cells enriched from blood (not recorded which). The receptors were gathered from a man between 25 and 39 years old who had recovered from COVID-19. Both conserved end residues are part of each CDR3. The D gene is left open where the match is weak. Rows may omit the clone size; those that give it use once, few, many or a size class.

>TRBJ2-2|.|TRBD2|TRBV6-5
CASSSRLAGGGELFF
TGTGCCAGCAGTTCCCGACTAGCGGGAGGCGGGGAGCTGTTTTTT
>TRBJ1-1|.|TRBD1|TRBV6-5
CAIGTGNTEAFF
TGTGCTATCGGGACAGGGAACACTGAAGCTTTCTTT
>TRBJ2-7|.|.|TRBV11-2
CASSLDRAYEQYF
TGTGCCAGCAGCTTAGATCGCGCCTACGAGCAGTACTTC
>TRBJ2-1|.|.|TRBV5-1
CASSSGQRGRQFF
TGCGCCAGCAGCTCAGGACAGCGGGGACGGCAGTTCTTC
>TRBJ2-5|once|TRBD2|TRBV5-1
CASSLTSGGETQYF
TGCGCCAGCAGCTTAACTAGCGGAGGGGAGACCCAGTACTTC
>TRBJ1-2|.|.|TRBV28
CASIRGANYGYTF
TGTGCCAGCATTCGGGGGGCTAACTATGGCTACACCTTC
>TRBJ1-1|.|TRBD1|TRBV6-5
CASSYSGQINTEAFF
TGTGCCAGCAGTTACTCGGGACAGATAAACACTGAAGCTTTCTTT
>TRBJ1-3|.|.|TRBV30
CAWTPPGEVGNTIYF
TGTGCCTGGACCCCCCCTGGGGAGGTCGGAAACACCATATATTTT
>TRBJ2-3|.|TRBD1|TRBV11-3
CASSFPRDRGTPYMGDTQYF
TGTGCCAGCAGCTTCCCCCGGGACAGGGGGACCCCATACATGGGAGATACGCAGTATTTT
>TRBJ2-7|.|.|TRBV6-5
CASSYSQFGEQYF
TGTGCCAGCAGTTACAGCCAGTTCGGGGAGCAGTACTTC
>TRBJ1-2|.|.|TRBV5-1
CASSLGLGTPYGYTF
TGCGCCAGCAGCTTGGGCCTCGGGACACCGTATGGCTACACCTTC
>TRBJ1-1|.|.|TRBV18
CASSPSGNTEAFF
TGTGCCAGCTCACCAAGCGGGAACACTGAAGCTTTCTTT
>TRBJ2-7|.|.|TRBV3-1/TRBV3-2
CASSQRKEGAYEQYF
TGTGCCAGCAGCCAAAGAAAAGAGGGAGCCTACGAGCAGTACTTC
>TRBJ1-1|.|.|TRBV11-3
CASSPQGNTEAFF
TGTGCCAGCAGTCCACAGGGGAACACTGAAGCTTTCTTT
>TRBJ1-3|.|.|TRBV28
CASSFPTNHRERGGNTIYF
TGTGCCAGCAGTTTCCCTACCAACCACAGGGAAAGAGGGGGAAACACCATATATTTT
>TRBJ2-1|once|.|TRBV10-3
CAISADSNEQFF
TGTGCCATCAGTGCCGACTCGAATGAGCAGTTCTTC
>TRBJ2-1|.|TRBD2|TRBV11-2
CASSLEWPAGGSYNEQFF
TGTGCCAGCAGCTTAGAGTGGCCGGCCGGGGGGTCCTACAATGAGCAGTTCTTC
>TRBJ2-7|once|TRBD2|TRBV11-2
CASSGKQGLAGYSSYEQYF
TGTGCCAGCAGCGGAAAACAGGGACTAGCGGGGTACAGCTCCTACGAGCAGTACTTC
>TRBJ2-7|.|TRBD1|TRBV18
CASSPQRDRATYEQYF
TGTGCCAGCTCACCACAGCGGGACAGGGCTACCTACGAGCAGTACTTC
>TRBJ1-4|.|TRBD1|TRBV2
CASRGQGGKLFF
TGTGCCAGCAGGGGACAGGGGGGAAAACTGTTTTTT
>TRBJ1-1|.|.|TRBV5-6
CASSLGWAGDTEAFF
TGTGCCAGCAGCTTGGGATGGGCGGGGGACACTGAAGCTTTCTTT
>TRBJ2-3|once|TRBD2|TRBV28
CASRIGGAQPDTQYF
TGTGCCAGCAGGATCGGGGGGGCCCAGCCAGATACGCAGTATTTT
>TRBJ2-2|.|.|TRBV15
CATSSRDIFIGELFF
TGTGCCACCAGCAGCCGGGACATTTTCATCGGGGAGCTGTTTTTT
>TRBJ2-7|.|TRBD1|TRBV19
CASSSYGTAPYEQYF
TGTGCCAGTAGTTCGTACGGGACAGCCCCCTACGAGCAGTACTTC
>TRBJ2-7|few|.|TRBV11-3
CASTPYQRPYEQYF
TGTGCCAGCACCCCCTATCAACGCCCCTACGAGCAGTACTTC
>TRBJ1-6|.|.|TRBV12-3/TRBV12-4
CASTRRVGPLHF
TGTGCCAGCACCCGTCGGGTTGGGCCCCTCCACTTT
>TRBJ2-7|.|TRBD1|TRBV30
CADETGNYEQYF
TGTGCCGACGAGACAGGGAACTACGAGCAGTACTTC
>TRBJ2-7|.|.|TRBV10-3
CAISELGLKDEQYF
TGTGCCATCAGTGAGCTCGGGTTAAAGGACGAGCAGTACTTC